This T cell receptor beta chain was sequenced during a study of identical twins (dated by TCRdb to the mid-2010s). Concerning the study at large: The study deep-sequenced TCR alpha and beta repertoires from monozygotic twins, unrelated adults of various ages and cord blood to test whether fetal clonotypes persist. To rule out contamination, the twin experiments were replicated at different times with different library preparation protocols. The study at large found these results: Abundant cord blood beta clonotypes carried fewer insertions; young adult naive repertoires showed a weaker similar trend, while memory repertoires showed none. Recombination models systematically underestimated out-of-frame TCR alpha sharing in monozygotic twins but agreed with sharing between unrelated individuals. Zero-insertion analyses could be partly confounded by invariant T cells such as MAIT and iNKT, although diverse VJ usage argued against such confounding for most clonotypes. Compared with coincidental sharing between unrelated individuals, out-of-frame TCR alpha sequences shared between twins had an excess of sequences with low generation probability. Because the same donors could not be followed over many years, the conclusions depended on cross-sectional statistical analysis. Excess twin sharing in beta out-of-frame sequences was weaker because fewer shared sequences lowered the signal-to-noise ratio.

The CDR3 numbers 11 residues from cysteine through phenylalanine. The CDR3 DNA has 33 bases and is translated from base 1. V is reduced by 10 bases and J by 0 bases, leaving a spacing of 7 bases between them. CDR1 and CDR2 were assigned from the germline V gene as ENHRY and SYGVKD. This clonotype appeared many times. Its antigen is still unknown. There are no base qualities to consult, and no much larger clone falls within one base. Library creation used 5' RACE. Sequencing was carried out with an Illumina HiSeq 2000. Template switching introduced a universal primer binding site; the final cDNA contained a unique molecular identifier, enabling accurate counting of TCR cDNA molecules. Specific primers in the conserved constant-segment region were used to synthesize first-strand cDNA for TCR alpha and beta chains. Each cDNA library was double barcoded, with a SMART-Mk sample barcode plus Illumina barcodes, to control for contamination. TruSeq adapter sequences along with Illumina sample barcodes were introduced in two successive PCR steps. TCR alpha and beta cDNA libraries were sequenced on the Illumina HiSeq platform with custom primers. Processing in the source paper ran as follows. MiGEC was used to process raw reads and extract unique molecular identifiers, and MiXCR was used to find CDR3 positions. For each individual, recombination models were inferred using an EM algorithm with the repgenHMM and IGoR tools. Shared clonotype analysis was performed with the tcR package in R, normalizing sharing by the product of cloneset sizes. To study raw recombination free of thymic and clonal selection effects, out-of-frame nonproductive sequences were analyzed. The raw public data were reprocessed by TCRdb itself: fastp quality trimming at Q25, MiXCR clonotype calling, in-frame beta chains only. Each entry merges the rows of one CDR3 protein and shows their most common DNA and genes. TCRdb's processing, not the study's, gives the V and J calls here. This sample lists a few hundred thousand distinct CDR3 sequences; 5% to 7% were detected once. The ten largest clones add up to about 15% of the sample.

All donors were healthy Caucasians. Three pairs of female monozygotic twins, all aged about 18 to 30 years, made up the twin cohort. Positive isolation kits from Invitrogen were used to isolate the CD4+ and CD8+ T cell populations. The data also belong to a second study, concerning T cells expressing NK-cell markers. The second paper states: Eight or nine donors provided sorted CD3+CD56+NKG2C+, CD3+CD56+NKG2C- and CD3+CD56-NKG2C+ T-cell subsets, whose TCR beta-chain repertoires were profiled. Seven of the eight sequenced donors were HCMV-seropositive and one was HCMV-seronegative. In several experiments an anti-gammadeltaTCR antibody was added to restrict sorting to alphabetaTCR-expressing T cells. In six or seven donors, the dominant CD3+CD56+NKG2C+ clonotypes ranked among the top 10 CD8+ clonotypes, making up about 1.0-7.5% of CD8+ T cells. Those dominant clonotypes were again the most abundant among CD3+CD56-NKG2C+ cells in a handful of donors, at roughly 28.3-60.1%. It remained unclear whether the expanded NKG2C-expressing T cell clones were specific for HCMV antigens. Randomly selected healthy volunteers, three men and five women, were used as the eight sequenced donors. HCMV-specific IgG was detected in serum with a commercial ELISA kit to determine HCMV serostatus. MIGEC was used to demultiplex reads and group reads by UMI, and MiTCR was used to assemble and quantify clonotypes. To exclude erroneous sequences, any TCR cDNA sequence not supported by at least two reads was discarded. The tcR package was used for downstream repertoire analysis, and clonotypes were matched across fractions by CDR3 nucleotide sequence plus V segment. VDJmatch was used to annotate antigen specificity against VDJdb, with one amino acid substitution in CDR3 permitted.

The sequencing input was CD8+ T cells sorted from blood. The V and J segments used are TRBV10-3 and TRBJ2-7; no D gene call is confident. This TCR was sampled from a woman younger than 35 in good health. Read as DNA, the sequence is TGTGCCACGCGAAGCTCCTACGAGCAGTACTTC. The translation is CATRSSYEQYF.